The next 28 T cell receptor beta chains were all read from a single sample in a study of shared clonotypes between healthy human individuals (TCRdb year 2020). Libraries were prepared through the immunoSEQ multiplex PCR assay. Imported from immuneACCESS, the table was reduced by TCRdb to in-frame sequences with V and J called. These copies leave out some clones; in studies compared against another copy, an unresolved V gene accounts for under half, and the cause of the remainder is not known. This sample comprises a few million clones, about 90% of them detected only once. The ten largest clonotypes hold roughly 0.34% of the sample. Sequencing was performed on naive CD4+ T cells from PBMCs. The meaning of the sample's cell subset or site label: CD45RA+ positively selected. These receptors were taken from a man younger than 35 in good health. Some clones in this sample may be carry-over from other donors' samples.

The sample holds a few counts of this clone. The V and J genes are TRBV29-1 and TRBJ1-2; D ambiguous. In germline, CDR1 is SQVTM, CDR2 ANQGSEA. V was cut by 5 bases and J by 8 bases, with 12 bases left in between. This CDR3 comprises 11 residues. CDR3 sequence (DNA): TGCAGCGTTAGAAGGGTGGAGGGCTACACCTTC. This encodes CSVRRVEGYTF.

The chain recombines TRBV28 with TRBJ1-1; maybe TRBD1 (5 bases). V was pared by 3 bases and J by 8 bases, with 19 bases between. This CDR3 region has 15 residues. Germline loops: CDR1 MDHEN, CDR2 SYDVKM. DNA of the CDR3: TGTGCCAGCAGTTTTTCGGTTCCCGGGACTGACGAAGCTTTCTTT. Translated, it gives CASSFSVPGTDEAFF.

This chain uses TRBV15 with TRBJ2-1, with D possibly TRBD1 on 6 matching bases. The CDR3 loop spans 16 amino acids. CDR1 LNHNV and CDR2 YYDKDF come from the germline V gene (reference sequence). Trimming shortened V by 0 bases and J by 4 bases, and 13 bases separated the two germline ends. CDR3 coding DNA: TGTGCCACCAGCAGAGATCAGGGGACCCCATACAATGAGCAGTTCTTC. Amino acids: CATSRDQGTPYNEQFF.

This clone was picked up a small number of times. This sequence joins TRBV4-2 and TRBJ2-7, with D unresolved. Germline loops: CDR1 LGHNA, CDR2 YNFKEQ. Trimming pared 0 bases from V and 5 bases from J, leaving 2 bases between. The length of the CDR3 is 11 residues. In nucleotides, the CDR3 is TGTGCCAGCAGCCAAGAAAACGAGCAGTACTTC. It encodes CASSQENEQYF.

V usage is TRBV10-3 and J usage is TRBJ2-1; 8 positions match TRBD2. This CDR3 comprises 17 residues. Germline V gene data show CDR1 as ENHRY and CDR2 as SYGVKD. J lost 4 bases, V lost 2 bases, and 10 bases had no gene match. The DNA for the CDR3 is TGTGCCATCAGTGAGACTCTAACTAGCGGTACTTACAATGAGCAGTTCTTC. The encoded protein is CAISETLTSGTYNEQFF.

V gene TRBV6-1 combines with J gene TRBJ1-4; TRBD1 aligns across 7 bases. There are 13 residues in the CDR3. The J segment lost 8 bases and the V segment lost 9 bases, leaving 9 bases of the junction unmatched. Germline V CDR1 and CDR2: MNHNS, SASEGT. CDR3 protein: CASHRDRGEKLFF. CDR3 sequence (DNA): TGTGCCAGTCACCGGGACAGAGGCGAAAAACTGTTTTTT.

The CDR3 DNA is TGTGCCAGCAGTTTAAGGGCCTTCACAGATACGCAGTATTTT. As protein: CASSLRAFTDTQYF. This rearrangement joins TRBV27 to TRBJ2-3; D is unresolved. In germline, CDR1 is MNHEY, CDR2 SMNVEV (reference sequence). Trimming took off 2 bases at V and 2 bases at J, with 8 bases between the two ends. The length of the CDR3 is 14 residues.

This chain uses TRBV30 with TRBJ2-5; 9 nucleotides align to TRBD2. V trimming: 3 bases; J trimming: 4 bases; junction bases outside the gene matches: 6. The CDR3 is made up of 14 amino acids. In germline, CDR1 is GTSNPN, CDR2 SVGIG (reference sequence). The CDR3 region has the DNA TGTGCCTGGAGGGCGGGAGGGTTTGTAGAGACCCAGTACTTC. It translates to CAWRAGGFVETQYF.

This sequence joins TRBV5-4 and TRBJ2-2; no definite D call. There are 14 residues in the CDR3. Trimming shortened V by 0 bases and J by 4 bases, and 7 bases separated the two germline ends. The V gene's germline CDR1 is SGHNT and CDR2 YYREEE (reference sequence). This chain's CDR3 is CASSLAKGTGELFF. CDR3 DNA sequence: TGTGCCAGCAGCTTGGCCAAGGGCACCGGGGAGCTGTTTTTT. Full variable domain (outside the CDR3, taken from reference TRBV5-4 and TRBJ2-2): ETGVTQSPTHLIKTRGQQVTLRCSSQSGHNTVSWYQQALGQGPQFIFQYYREEENGRGNFPPRFSGLQFPNYSSELNVNALELDDSALYLCASSLAKGTGELFFGEGSRLTVL.

CDR3 in DNA: TGTGCCAGCAGCTTCCTACGGGGACAGGTCTCCTACGAGCAGTACTTC. Protein product: CASSFLRGQVSYEQYF. This chain uses TRBV7-9 with TRBJ2-7; 8 bases map to TRBD1. V gave up 3 bases and J gave up 0 bases; unmatched junction bases: 7. This CDR3 spans 16 amino acids. Germline V gene data show CDR1 as SEHNR and CDR2 as FQNEAQ (reference sequence).

This sequence joins TRBV11-2 and TRBJ2-1, with TRBD2 identical over 8 bases. The trim removed 6 bases at V and 10 bases at J, leaving 8 bases unmatched. This CDR3 has 13 amino acids. Germline loops: CDR1 SGHAT, CDR2 FQNNGV. The CDR3 loop reads CASSPGGSREQFF. CDR3 nucleotide sequence: TGTGCCAGCAGTCCGGGGGGGAGTCGAGAGCAGTTCTTC. Based on the CDR3 plus reference TRBV11-2 and TRBJ2-1, the full variable domain is EAGVAQSPRYKIIEKRQSVAFWCNPISGHATLYWYQQILGQGPKLLIQFQNNGVVDDSQLPKDRFSAERLKGVDSTLKIQPAKLEDSAVYLCASSPGGSREQFFGPGTRLTVL.

The sample holds one count of this clone. This chain connects TRBV5-6 to TRBJ2-1; 8 bases align to TRBD2. Per germline, CDR1 SGHDT and CDR2 YYEEEE. The ends lost 0 bases at V and 8 bases at J; junction bases unmatched: 13. The CDR3 spans 17 residues. The CDR3, as DNA: TGTGCCAGCAGCTTGGTATTAAGGACTAGCTCCCCTCATGAGCAGTTCTTC. As protein: CASSLVLRTSSPHEQFF. The full variable domain, its missing parts supplied by reference TRBV5-6 and TRBJ2-1, is DAGVTQSPTHLIKTRGQQVTLRCSPKSGHDTVSWYQQALGQGPQFIFQYYEEEERQRGNFPDRFSGHQFPNYSSELNVNALLLGDSALYLCASSLVLRTSSPHEQFFGPGTRLTVL.

The rearrangement links TRBV6-5 to TRBJ2-1; maybe TRBD2 (7 bases). This CDR3 is built from 15 residues. The ends were cut back, 9 bases at V and 0 bases at J, with 15 bases in the middle. Germline V gives CDR1 MNHEY, CDR2 SVGAGI. The CDR3 sequence: CASGRGGSSYNEQFF. DNA for the CDR3: TGTGCCAGTGGGAGGGGGGGAAGCTCCTACAATGAGCAGTTCTTC.

This clone was seen a single time. The chain couples TRBV11-3 to TRBJ2-2; TRBD1 agrees at 8 bases. This CDR3 is built from 16 residues. CDR1 and CDR2 from the germline V gene are SGHNT and YENEEA. Trimming took 0 bases from V and 1 from J; bases not matched to a gene: 1. The chain's CDR3 is CASSLDGTGNTGELFF. DNA for the CDR3: TGTGCCAGCAGCTTAGATGGGACAGGGAACACCGGGGAGCTGTTTTTT.

V usage is TRBV6-5 and J usage is TRBJ1-2; D not certain. Germline CDR1 MNHEY, CDR2 SVGAGI. Trimming removed 7 bases at V and 6 bases at J, with 18 bases between. This CDR3 is 14 amino acids long. This CDR3 reads CASTYIGRLNGYTF. DNA of the CDR3: TGTGCCAGCACCTACATCGGACGGCTTAATGGCTACACCTTC.

This chain links TRBV28 with TRBJ2-3, with TRBD2 as a possible D gene (5 bases). There are 16 residues in the CDR3. V shed 6 bases and J shed 3 bases, with 19 bases lying between them. Germline CDR1 and CDR2: MDHEN and SYDVKM. CDR3 nucleotides: TGTGCCAGCAGCCTGGGTTCCTGGTCGGGGACAGATACGCAGTATTTT. Residues: CASSLGSWSGTDTQYF.

The CDR3 DNA is TGTGCCACCAGCAGCCGGGACGGGGCCTACGAGCAGTACTTC. Translated, it gives CATSSRDGAYEQYF. The V gene is TRBV15, the J gene TRBJ2-7; D may match TRBD1 or TRBD2 (5 bases each). This CDR3 contains 14 residues. The ends were cut back, 3 bases at V and 2 bases at J, with 11 bases in the middle. The germline CDR1 and CDR2 sequences are LNHNV and YYDKDF (reference sequence).

The chain recombines TRBV4-1 with TRBJ2-7, with TRBD2 as a possible D gene (5 bases). V shed 4 bases and J shed 7 bases, with 14 bases lying between them. Germline CDR1 and CDR2: MGHRA and YSYEKL. This CDR3 is 13 amino acids long. CDR3 nucleotides: TGCGCCAGCAGCCGAGCTCTGCGAGGGGAGCAGTACTTC. This codes for CASSRALRGEQYF.

This sequence joins TRBV28 and TRBJ2-6; 9 positions match TRBD1. The V gene's germline CDR1 is MDHEN and CDR2 SYDVKM. The CDR3 has 18 amino acids. J gave up 1 base and V 4 bases, and 8 bases lay outside the gene matches. As DNA, the CDR3 is TGTGCCAGCAGTTCCCCCGGGACAGGGAGATCTGGGGCCAACGTCCTGACTTTC. The encoded protein is CASSSPGTGRSGANVLTF.

A note on this clone: Other DNA sequences in the same sample also yield this CDR3. CDR3 protein: CASSLGGKQYF. The CDR3 DNA reads as TGTGCCAGCAGCTTAGGGGGTAAGCAGTACTTC. The J gene is TRBJ2-7, the V gene TRBV5-4, with D perhaps TRBD1 (6 bases). Germline lookup yields CDR1 SGHNT and CDR2 YYREEE (reference sequence). Trimming cost V 2 bases and J 8 bases, with 8 bases left between them. The CDR3 runs 11 residues.

This chain links TRBV7-8 with TRBJ1-1; weak D call: TRBD1 (5 bases). There are 15 residues in the CDR3. Germline V gene sequence: CDR1 SGHVS, CDR2 FQNEAQ. V was shortened by 1 base and J by 6 bases, with 15 bases between the two germline ends. CDR3 DNA: TGTGCCAGCAGCTTAGGGTGGGGGGGAAGCCCTGAAGCTTTCTTT. Encoded protein: CASSLGWGGSPEAFF.

V is TRBV5-1 and J is TRBJ2-2, with D hard to call. V lost 2 bases to trimming and J lost 5 bases, with 10 bases between them. This CDR3 region has 14 residues. From germline, CDR1 is SGHRS and CDR2 YFSETQ. In DNA form, the CDR3 reads TGCGCCAGCAGCTTTTTAACAGTAACCGGGGAGCTGTTTTTT. Residues: CASSFLTVTGELFF.

The chain has TRBV5-3 and TRBJ2-7, with a possible D match to TRBD2 (5 bases). TRBV5-3 is identified as an open reading frame with a role that is uncertain. The V gene lost 7 bases and the J gene lost 7 bases, with 15 bases spanning the gap. There are 12 residues in the CDR3. CDR3: CARLPPSGEQYF. DNA of the CDR3: TGTGCCAGACTGCCCCCTTCGGGAGAGCAGTACTTC.

The rearrangement uses TRBV28 and TRBJ2-2; the D call may be TRBD1 or TRBD2 (5 bases each). The germline V and J ends were trimmed by 4 bases and 7 bases, with 19 bases remaining between them. Germline V gives CDR1 MDHEN, CDR2 SYDVKM. The length of the CDR3 is 16 residues. CDR3 region: CASSSKGTSFSGELFF. The CDR3 DNA follows: TGTGCCAGCAGTTCGAAAGGGACCTCTTTTAGCGGGGAGCTGTTTTTT.

This clone was detected once. The chain employs TRBV7-9 and TRBJ2-3, with 7 bases matching TRBD2. CDR1 is SEHNR, CDR2 FQNEAQ, per germline (reference sequence). This CDR3 spans 15 amino acids. V was pared by 5 bases and J by 2 bases, with 7 bases of the junction left unmatched. The CDR3 loop is CASSLTTSPTDTQYF. The CDR3 region has the DNA TGTGCCAGCAGCCTCACGACTAGCCCCACAGATACGCAGTATTTT.

The CDR3 region has the DNA TGTGCCAGCACCCCGGGGGTTTGGGCCGGGGAGCTGTTTTTT. Protein: CASTPGVWAGELFF. The chain recombines TRBV7-8 with TRBJ2-2; a weak D match, TRBD2 (6 bases). The germline gives CDR1 SGHVS, CDR2 FQNEAQ. The V end lost 7 bases, the J end lost 6 bases, and 15 bases lay between the germline ends. CDR3 length: 14 residues.

The chain uses TRBV7-3 and TRBJ2-3; 9 bases map to TRBD1. The CDR3 has 15 amino acids. V trimming: 3 bases; J trimming: 2 bases; junction bases outside the gene matches: 3. Germline V gene data show CDR1 as SGHTA and CDR2 as FQGTGA. CDR3 DNA sequence: TGTGCCAGCAGCTTGGACAGGGGAGTCACAGATACGCAGTATTTT. Its protein product is CASSLDRGVTDTQYF.

A remark on this clone: The germline gene is not matched at one end of the junction; a read error may be the cause. V usage is TRBV29-1 and J usage is TRBJ1-2, with 9 bases matching TRBD1. CDR3 length: 14 residues. The germline V gene encodes CDR1 SQVTM and CDR2 ANQGSEA. DNA of the CDR3: TGCAGCGTGGAAGGGCAACAGGGGGCCTATGGCTACACCTTC. Translating it yields CSVEGQQGAYGYTF. The whole variable domain, filled in from reference TRBV29-1 and TRBJ1-2, reads SAVISQKPSRDICQRGTSLTIQCQVDSQVTMMFWYRQQPGQSLTLIATANQGSEATYESGFVIDKFPISRPNLTFSTLTVSNMSPEDSSIYLCSVEGQQGAYGYTFGSGTRLTVV.